Described below is a single T cell receptor beta chain sequence and its context. Its antigen is unknown. It has no much larger one-base neighbor in the sample; base qualities were not kept. The entry originates in a study of graft-versus-host responses after intestinal transplantation (dated by TCRdb to the early 2020s). Describing the broader study: Multivisceral, liver-intestinal, or isolated intestinal transplants were received by the recipients. All recipients received anti-thymocyte globulin induction followed by maintenance tacrolimus and steroids for around three years. Bulk TCR-beta CDR3 sequencing was used to track graft-versus-host and host-versus-graft alloreactive T cell clones in the graft, circulation and bone marrow after intestinal transplantation. Alloreactive clones were identified by sequencing pre-transplant mixed lymphocyte reaction products and comparing these products with unstimulated pre-transplant donor and recipient T cells. A peak of at least 4% donor T cells among recipient peripheral blood mononuclear cells was the definition used for donor T cell macrochimerism. The cohort enrolled around 25 intestinal transplant recipients including one retransplant, and a few patients lacking pretransplant specimens were excluded. Rather than being sequenced by the commercial service, samples from a few later patients were sequenced in-house on an Illumina MiSeq and processed with MiXCR. The paper's findings and limits, for the study overall: GvH clones were found in recipient bone marrow, and some of the GvH clones appeared earlier in ileal mucosa or blood, which is consistent with an intestinal mucosal origin. In the allografts of patients with donor T cell macrochimerism, GvH to HvG T cell clonal ratios were high. Early after transplant, peak levels of circulating GvH clones were associated with declines in HvG clones. The conclusions were limited by the relatively low number and heterogeneity of the intestinal transplant patients.

The CDR3 covers 12 residues, taking in both the cysteine and the phenylalanine. Only CDR3 DNA is held: 36 bases, read in frame from base 1. Reading the germline V gene (reference sequence) gives CDR1 GTSNPN and CDR2 SVGIG. V lost 5 bases and J lost 7 bases; the stretch between them is 12 bases long. Read against the paper, the sample's time point label means: cells obtained before transplantation from donor or recipient. CD3+CD4+ and CD3+CD8+ populations were FACS-sorted from unstimulated pre-transplant donor and recipient cells taken from spleen or lymph nodes. The library was built by means of the immunoSEQ multiplex PCR assay. In most patients, genomic DNA was isolated using the Qiagen DNeasy Blood and Tissue Kit and sent frozen to Adaptive Biotechnologies for TCR sequencing. Adaptive Biotechnologies carried out high-throughput TCR-beta CDR3 sequencing of genomic DNA for most patients. The authors' analysis ran thus. TCR sequencing data for roughly 17 patients were retrieved from Adaptive's ImmunoSEQ software; a few other patients were processed with MiXCR and VDJtools. To correct CD4 versus CD8 sorting errors, sequences present in both subsets at a frequency ratio below 5:1 were removed. Because the origin of CDR3 nucleotide sequences shared between donor and recipient could not be assigned, those sequences were removed. At least 2-fold expansion over unstimulated cells and a minimum CFSE-low frequency of 0.002% (template counts) or 0.001% (read counts) were required for clones to be classified as alloreactive. Mappable clones were those detected in sequenced pre-transplant spleen, lymph node, or MLR CFSE-low populations of the donor or recipient. Cumulative frequency of alloreactive clones was calculated as a percentage of all sequences weighted by copy number. Imported from immuneACCESS, the table was reduced by TCRdb to in-frame sequences with V and J called. These copies leave out some clones; in studies compared against another copy, an unresolved V gene accounts for under half, and the cause of the remainder is not known. That table is the source of V, J and clone size, and D and trimming were worked out from the DNA. This sample comprises 100,000 to 110,000 clones, 87% of them detected only once. The top ten clonotypes cover around 0.95% of the sample.

The source was unstimulated CD4+ T cells sorted from spleen or lymph node cells, collected before transplant. The source of this sequence is a human donor who was the organ donor for an intestinal transplant. Here the chain combines TRBV30 and TRBJ1-3; the D segment could be TRBD1, given 6 matching bases. The DNA sequence follows: TGTGCCTGGGAGACAGGAGGGAACACCATATATTTT. It is translated as CAWETGGNTIYF.